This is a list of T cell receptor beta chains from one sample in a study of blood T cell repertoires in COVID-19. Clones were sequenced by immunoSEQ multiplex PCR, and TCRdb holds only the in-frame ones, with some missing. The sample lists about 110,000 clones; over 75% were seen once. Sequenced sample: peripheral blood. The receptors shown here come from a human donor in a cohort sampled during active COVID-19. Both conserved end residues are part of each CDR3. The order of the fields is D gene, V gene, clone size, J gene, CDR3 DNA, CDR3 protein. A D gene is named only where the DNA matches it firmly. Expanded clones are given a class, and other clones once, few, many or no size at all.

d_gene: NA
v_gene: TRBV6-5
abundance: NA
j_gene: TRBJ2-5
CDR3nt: TGTGCCAGCAGGGTAGCGGAGACCCAGTACTTC
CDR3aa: CASRVAETQYF

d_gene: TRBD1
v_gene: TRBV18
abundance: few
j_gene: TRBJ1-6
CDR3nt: TGTGCCAGCTCACCTCAGGGGGCGGGATATAATTCACCCCTCCACTTT
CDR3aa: CASSPQGAGYNSPLHF

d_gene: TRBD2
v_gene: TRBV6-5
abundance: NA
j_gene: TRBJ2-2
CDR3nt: TGTGCCAGCAGGTTGGGCCTAGCGGACACCGGGGAGCTGTTTTTT
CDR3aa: CASRLGLADTGELFF

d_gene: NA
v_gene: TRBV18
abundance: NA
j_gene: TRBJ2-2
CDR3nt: TGTGCCAGCTCACCACGCAGGGCGGACACCGGGGAGCTGTTTTTT
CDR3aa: CASSPRRADTGELFF

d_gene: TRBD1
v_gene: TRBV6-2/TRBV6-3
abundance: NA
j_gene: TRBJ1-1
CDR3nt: TGTGCCAGCAGTGATAACCTCGACAGGGAGAGGCGCAAAGCTTTCTTT
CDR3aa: CASSDNLDRERRKAFF

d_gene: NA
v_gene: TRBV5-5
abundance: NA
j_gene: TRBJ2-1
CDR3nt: TGTGCCAGCAGCTTGGGATTCGGCAGGGGCAATGAGCAGTTCTTC
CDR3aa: CASSLGFGRGNEQFF

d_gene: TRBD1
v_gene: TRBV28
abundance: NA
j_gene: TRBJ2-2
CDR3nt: TGTGCCAGCAGTCCCTTAGGGACAGGGACTTCGAACACCGGGGAGCTGTTTTTT
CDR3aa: CASSPLGTGTSNTGELFF

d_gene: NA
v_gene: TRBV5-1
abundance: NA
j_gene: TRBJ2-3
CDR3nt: TGCGCCAGCAGGTACTCGAGTGGGGCACGCACAGATACGCAGTATTTT
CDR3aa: CASRYSSGARTDTQYF

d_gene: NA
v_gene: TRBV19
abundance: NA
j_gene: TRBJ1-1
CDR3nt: TGTGCCAGTAGGAACGACAGGTTGAACACTGAAGCTTTCTTT
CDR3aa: CASRNDRLNTEAFF

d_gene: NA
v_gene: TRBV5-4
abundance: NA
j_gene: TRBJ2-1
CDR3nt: TGTGCCAGCAGCTCTAAAACGACTAGACGTAGCTCCTACAATGAGCAGTTCTTC
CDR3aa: CASSSKTTRRSSYNEQFF

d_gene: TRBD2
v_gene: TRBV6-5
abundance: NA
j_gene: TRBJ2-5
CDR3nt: TGTGCCAGCAAACTAGCGGGAGGTATTGGAGAGACCCAGTACTTC
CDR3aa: CASKLAGGIGETQYF

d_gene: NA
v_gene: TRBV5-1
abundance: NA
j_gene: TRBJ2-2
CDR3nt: TGCGCCAGCAGCTCTGGTCCGGCGAACACCGGGGAGCTGTTTTTT
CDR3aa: CASSSGPANTGELFF

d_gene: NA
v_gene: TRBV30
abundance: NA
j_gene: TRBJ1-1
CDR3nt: TGTGCCTGGAGTGTGGGCAAAACTGAAGCTTTCTTT
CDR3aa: CAWSVGKTEAFF

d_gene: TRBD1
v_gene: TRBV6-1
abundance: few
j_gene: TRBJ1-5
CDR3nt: TGTGCCAGCAGTGAAGCTCCGGGACAGGGCAATCAGCCCCAGCATTTT
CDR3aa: CASSEAPGQGNQPQHF

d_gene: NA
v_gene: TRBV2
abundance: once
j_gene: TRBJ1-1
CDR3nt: TGTGCCAGTAAGGTTCAGGGGAACACTGAAGCTTTCTTT
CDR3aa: CASKVQGNTEAFF

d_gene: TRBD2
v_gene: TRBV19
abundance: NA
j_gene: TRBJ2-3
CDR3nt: TGTGCCAGTAGTATAGGGGGACTAGAAGTCCTCGGTACGCAGTATTTT
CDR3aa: CASSIGGLEVLGTQYF

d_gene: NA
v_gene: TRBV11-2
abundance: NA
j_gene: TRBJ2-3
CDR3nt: TGTGCCAGCAGCTTACCCCCGGAACTCCGCGGGGTGGCAGATACGCAGTATTTT
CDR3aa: CASSLPPELRGVADTQYF

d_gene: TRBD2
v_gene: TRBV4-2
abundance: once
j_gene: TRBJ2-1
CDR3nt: TGTGCCAGCAGCCAAGATCCGAGCGGGGGGAGCAATGAGCAGTTCTTC
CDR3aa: CASSQDPSGGSNEQFF

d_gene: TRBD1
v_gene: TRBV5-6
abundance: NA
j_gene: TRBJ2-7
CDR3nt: TGTGCCAGCAGCAAGCCGGGACAGGGGGAGGACGAGCAGTACTTC
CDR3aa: CASSKPGQGEDEQYF

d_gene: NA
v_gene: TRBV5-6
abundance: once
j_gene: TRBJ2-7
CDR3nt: TGTGCCAGCAGCCGCCGCCTATACGAGCAGTACTTC
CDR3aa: CASSRRLYEQYF

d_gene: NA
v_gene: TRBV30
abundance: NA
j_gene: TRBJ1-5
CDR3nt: TGTGCCTGGAGTGATGGGAGCGATCAGCCCCAGCATTTT
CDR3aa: CAWSDGSDQPQHF

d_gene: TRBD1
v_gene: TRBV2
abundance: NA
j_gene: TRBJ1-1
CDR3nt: TGTGCCAGCCGACCCCGAGGGACAGCGAACACTGAAGCTTTCTTT
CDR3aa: CASRPRGTANTEAFF

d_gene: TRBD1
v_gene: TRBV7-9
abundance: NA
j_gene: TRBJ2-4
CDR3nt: TGTGCCAGCAGCTCCTCCGGGACAGGGGCCAAAAACATTCAGTACTTC
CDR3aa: CASSSSGTGAKNIQYF

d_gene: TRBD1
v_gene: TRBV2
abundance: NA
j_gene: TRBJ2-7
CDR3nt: TGTGCCAGCAGTACCACCGGGACAGGAGCCTACGAGCAGTACTTC
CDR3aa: CASSTTGTGAYEQYF

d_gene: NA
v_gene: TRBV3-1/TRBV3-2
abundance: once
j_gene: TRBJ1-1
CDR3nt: TGTGCCAGCAGCCAAGTCGGGACTGAAGCTTTCTTT
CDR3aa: CASSQVGTEAFF

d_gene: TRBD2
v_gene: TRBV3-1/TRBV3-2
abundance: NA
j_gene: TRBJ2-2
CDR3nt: TGTGCCAGCAGCCAAGATTCCCTAGCGGGCACCGGGGAGCTGTTTTTT
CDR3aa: CASSQDSLAGTGELFF

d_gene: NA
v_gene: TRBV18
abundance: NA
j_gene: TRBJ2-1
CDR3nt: TGTGCCAGCTCACCGAGTGAGAGGATGAAGTTCTTC
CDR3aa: CASSPSERMKFF

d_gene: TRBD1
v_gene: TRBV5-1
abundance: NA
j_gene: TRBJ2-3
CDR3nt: TGCGCCAGCAGGACCGGGACAGGGACCGATACGCAGTATTTT
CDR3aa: CASRTGTGTDTQYF

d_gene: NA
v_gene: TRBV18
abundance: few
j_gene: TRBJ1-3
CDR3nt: TGTGCCAGCTCACCGGACAGCTCTGGAAACACCATATATTTT
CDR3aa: CASSPDSSGNTIYF

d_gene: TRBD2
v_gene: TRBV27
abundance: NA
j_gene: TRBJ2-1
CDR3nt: TGTGCCAGCAGTTCCAGCGGGGGACCCTACAATGAGCAGTTCTTC
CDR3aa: CASSSSGGPYNEQFF

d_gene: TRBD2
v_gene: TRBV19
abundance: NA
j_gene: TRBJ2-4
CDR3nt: TGTGCCAGTAGTATTAGCGGGAGCCTAAACATTCAGTACTTC
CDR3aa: CASSISGSLNIQYF

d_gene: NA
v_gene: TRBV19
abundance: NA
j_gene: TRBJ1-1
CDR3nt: TGTGCCAGTTTGGAGCGGGGGTACACTGAAGCTTTCTTT
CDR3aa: CASLERGYTEAFF

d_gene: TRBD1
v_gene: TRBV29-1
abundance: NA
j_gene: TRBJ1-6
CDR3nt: TGCAGCGTTGCTGCCGACAGGGATTCACCCCTCCACTTT
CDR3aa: CSVAADRDSPLHF

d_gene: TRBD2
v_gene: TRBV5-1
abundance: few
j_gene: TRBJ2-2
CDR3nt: TGCGCCAGCAGCTTGGGGGTAGCGGGAGCGTCTGGGGAGCTGTTTTTT
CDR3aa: CASSLGVAGASGELFF

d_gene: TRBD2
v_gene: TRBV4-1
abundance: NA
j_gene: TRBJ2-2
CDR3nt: TGCGCCAGCAGCCAAGTCTCCAGCGGGGGGGCTGGGACCGGGGAGCTGTTTTTT
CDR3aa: CASSQVSSGGAGTGELFF

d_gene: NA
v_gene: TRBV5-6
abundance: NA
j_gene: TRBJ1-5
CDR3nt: TGTGCCAGCAGCTTCAGGGCCGCCAATCAGCCCCAGCATTTT
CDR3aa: CASSFRAANQPQHF

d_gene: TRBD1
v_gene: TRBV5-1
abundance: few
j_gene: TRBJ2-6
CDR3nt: TGCGCCAGCAGCTTGTCCCGGGACAGGGGGCCTGGGGCCAACGTCCTGACTTTC
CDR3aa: CASSLSRDRGPGANVLTF

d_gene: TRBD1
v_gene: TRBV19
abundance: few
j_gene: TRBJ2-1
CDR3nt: TGTGCCAGTAGCCGACAGGGGGTCTACAATGAGCAGTTCTTC
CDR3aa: CASSRQGVYNEQFF

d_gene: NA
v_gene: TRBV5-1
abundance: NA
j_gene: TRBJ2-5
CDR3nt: TGCGCCAGCAGCTTGGAGGGGGTCCAAGAGACCCAGTACTTC
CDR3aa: CASSLEGVQETQYF

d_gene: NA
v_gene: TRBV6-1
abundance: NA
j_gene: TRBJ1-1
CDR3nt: TGTGCCAGCAGTGAGCGTCCAGGGAACACTGAAGCTTTCTTT
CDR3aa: CASSERPGNTEAFF

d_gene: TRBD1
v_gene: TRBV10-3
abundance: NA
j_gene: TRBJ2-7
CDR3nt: TGTGCCATCAGTGACGCCGGACAGGGAATTCTTCGCTACGAGCAGTACTTC
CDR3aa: CAISDAGQGILRYEQYF

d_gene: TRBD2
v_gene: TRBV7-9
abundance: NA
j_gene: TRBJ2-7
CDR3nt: TGTGCCAGCAGCTATAAGAGCGGGAGACCTTCCGAGCAGTACTTC
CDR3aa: CASSYKSGRPSEQYF

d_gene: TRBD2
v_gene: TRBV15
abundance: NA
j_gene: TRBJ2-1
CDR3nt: TGTGCCACCAGCAGGACTAGCGGGAGGAGGGAGCAGTTCTTC
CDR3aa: CATSRTSGRREQFF

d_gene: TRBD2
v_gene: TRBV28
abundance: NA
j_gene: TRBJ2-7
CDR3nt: TGTGCCAGCAGTTTATACCCGAGTAGCGGGGTCTACGAGCAGTACTTC
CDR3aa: CASSLYPSSGVYEQYF

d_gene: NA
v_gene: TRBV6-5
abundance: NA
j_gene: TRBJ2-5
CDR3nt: TGTGCCAGCAGTTACCTAACTGGCCAGTACTTC
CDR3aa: CASSYLTGQYF

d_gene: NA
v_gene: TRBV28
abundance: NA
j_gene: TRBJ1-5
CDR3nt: TGTGCCAGCAGACTCAGGAATAGCAATCAGCCCCAGCATTTT
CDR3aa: CASRLRNSNQPQHF

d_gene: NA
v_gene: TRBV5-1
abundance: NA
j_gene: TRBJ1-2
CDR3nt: TGCGCCAGCAGCTTGTCGGTCAGCGTTCAAGCCTCCTATGGCTACACCTTC
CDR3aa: CASSLSVSVQASYGYTF

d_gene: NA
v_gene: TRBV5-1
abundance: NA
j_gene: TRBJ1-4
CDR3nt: TGCGCCAGCAGCTTGACAGGGAGCATAGGCGCTAATGAAAAACTGTTTTTT
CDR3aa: CASSLTGSIGANEKLFF

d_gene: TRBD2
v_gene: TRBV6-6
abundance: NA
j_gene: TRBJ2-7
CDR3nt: TGTGCCAGCAGTTGGGGGGATGATAGCGGGCGTTGGCAGTACTTC
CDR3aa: CASSWGDDSGRWQYF

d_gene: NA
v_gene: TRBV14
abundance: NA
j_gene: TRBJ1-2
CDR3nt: TGTGCCAGCAGCGAACAGGAAAACTATGGCTACACCTTC
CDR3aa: CASSEQENYGYTF

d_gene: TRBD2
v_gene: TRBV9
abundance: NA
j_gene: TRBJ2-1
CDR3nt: TGTGCCAGCAGCCTCGAACCTCCCGGACTAGCCCCTTACAATGAGCAGTTCTTC
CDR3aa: CASSLEPPGLAPYNEQFF

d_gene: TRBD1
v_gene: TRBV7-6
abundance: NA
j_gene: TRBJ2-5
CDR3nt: TGTGCCAGCAGCTTTTTAGAGACAGGGGTTCGGGAGACCCAGTACTTC
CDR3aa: CASSFLETGVRETQYF

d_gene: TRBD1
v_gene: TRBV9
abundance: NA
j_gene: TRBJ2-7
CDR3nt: TGTGCCAGCAGCGCCGAATGGACAGGGAAGGGGGAGCAGTACTTC
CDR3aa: CASSAEWTGKGEQYF